A selection of T cell receptor beta chains follows, all from one sample in a study of cytomegalovirus exposure and HLA in healthy donors. Only in-frame clones appear in the TCRdb table, and some are missing; sequencing was by immunoSEQ multiplex PCR. The repertoire holds under 200,000 clones, with over 65% as singletons. The sequenced material came from PBMCs. Source of these receptors: a man aged 35-49 years in good health and CMV-seropositive. Each CDR3 is given with its conserved first and last residue. Each record gives: clone size, V gene, J gene, D gene, CDR3 length, CDR3 DNA, CDR3 protein. The D gene is left open where the match is weak. For some rows the clone size is stated as once, few or many, or as a class when expanded; others skip it.

.	TRBV27	TRBJ2-2	.	15	TGTGCCAGCAGTTTACTTGACACGAACACCGGGGAGCTGTTTTTT	CASSLLDTNTGELFF
.	TRBV6-5	TRBJ2-1	TRBD2	15	TGTGCCAGCAGTCCGAGCGGGGGCACCTACAATGAGCAGTTCTTC	CASSPSGGTYNEQFF
.	TRBV5-1	TRBJ2-7	TRBD1	11	TGCGCCAGCAGCGGGGACAGCGAGCAGTACTTC	CASSGDSEQYF
.	TRBV6-1	TRBJ2-7	TRBD2	15	TGTGCCAGCATGGGGGCACTAGCGGGAACCTACGAGCAGTACTTC	CASMGALAGTYEQYF
.	TRBV9	TRBJ2-2	TRBD2	21	TGTGCCAGCAGCACCCGAACAGGGAGCGGGGGACTAGCGGGAGTCATCGGGGAGCTGTTTTTT	CASSTRTGSGGLAGVIGELFF
.	TRBV6-1	TRBJ2-3	TRBD2	15	TGTGCCAGCAGCCTGCAGGGAGGGAGCACAGATACGCAGTATTTT	CASSLQGGSTDTQYF
.	TRBV2	TRBJ1-5	.	16	TGTGCCAGCAGCGCCTTGGGGGGAGTGGGCAATCAGCCCCAGCATTTT	CASSALGGVGNQPQHF
.	TRBV5-1	TRBJ1-5	.	15	TGCGCCAGCAGCCTGGCAGGGTTAGGCAATCAGCCCCAGCATTTT	CASSLAGLGNQPQHF
.	TRBV18	TRBJ1-6	TRBD1	18	TGTGCCAGCTCACTGGGACAGCCTCAGGCGTCCTATAATTCACCCCTCCACTTT	CASSLGQPQASYNSPLHF
.	TRBV14	TRBJ1-4	.	14	TGTGCCAGCAGCCACCTCTCTATTAATGAAAAACTGTTTTTT	CASSHLSINEKLFF
.	TRBV21-1	TRBJ2-7	.	14	TGTGCCAGCAGCAAAGGGGCCAGGGACTACGAGCAGTACTTC	CASSKGARDYEQYF
.	TRBV5-1	TRBJ2-1	TRBD2	16	TGCGCCAGTGGACTAGCGGGAGGCCCGGCGTACAATGAGCAGTTCTTC	CASGLAGGPAYNEQFF
.	TRBV2	TRBJ1-2	TRBD1	17	TGTGCCAGCAGGGATCGGACAGGGCGAGCGGCTAACTATGGCTACACCTTC	CASRDRTGRAANYGYTF
.	TRBV7-2	TRBJ2-7	TRBD1	15	TGTGCCAGCAGCTTAGAAGACAGGGGCTCCTACGAGCAGTACTTC	CASSLEDRGSYEQYF
once	TRBV7-3	TRBJ2-3	.	13	TGTGCCAGCAGCTCCTCGAGCCTAGATACGCAGTATTTT	CASSSSSLDTQYF
.	TRBV10-2	TRBJ2-2	TRBD1	16	TGCGCCAGCAAAAGCCACGGACAGGGGAACACCGGGGAGCTGTTTTTT	CASKSHGQGNTGELFF
.	TRBV6-5	TRBJ2-7	TRBD1	13	TGTGCCAGCAGTTGGGACAGCTCCTACGAGCAGTACTTC	CASSWDSSYEQYF
.	TRBV29-1	TRBJ2-7	.	13	TGCAGCGTAGCCGACAGGAGCTCCTACGAGCAGTACTTC	CSVADRSSYEQYF
.	TRBV5-1	TRBJ1-2	.	13	TGCGCCAGCAGTAATGGACAGCTCTATGGCTACACCTTC	CASSNGQLYGYTF
.	TRBV6-5	TRBJ2-7	TRBD2	14	TGTGCCAGCAGACCGGGACTATTAGCCTTGGAGCAGTACTTC	CASRPGLLALEQYF
.	TRBV2	TRBJ2-5	TRBD2	14	TGTGCCAGCAGCCCGGGACTAGTAGGGGAGACCCAGTACTTC	CASSPGLVGETQYF
.	TRBV14	TRBJ1-2	TRBD1	16	TGTGCCAGCAGCCAAGCCGGGACAGGGGTTATTAATGGCTACACCTTC	CASSQAGTGVINGYTF
.	TRBV5-1	TRBJ2-7	TRBD1	15	TGCGCCAGCAGCTTGTTCGGGACAGGGTCGTGCGAGCAGTACTTC	CASSLFGTGSCEQYF